This TCR beta chain was found in a study of cytomegalovirus exposure and HLA in healthy donors. Study-wide findings and caveats: In a later analysis, HLA-C alleles had the fewest associated TCRs, DRB1 alleles the most. Per a later analysis, 18,000 or so TCR beta sequences showed association with HLA alleles at 0.05 false discovery rate. Sequence variants that were highly shared formed a cluster that was likely a sequencing artifact.

Concerning this clone: The antigen remains undetermined.

PCR used 60 Vbeta primers and 13 Jbeta primers. Libraries were prepared by immunoSEQ multiplex PCR; TCRdb keeps only in-frame clonotypes and omits some of them. This table lists 38,000 or so clones. Likely unrecorded immune exposures existed in these nominally healthy donors. V was cut by 0 bases and J by 5 bases, with 19 bases left in between. The CDR3 has 17 amino acids. Germline V gene data show CDR1 as SGHAT and CDR2 as FQNNGV. The sequencing input was PBMCs. The rearrangement uses TRBV11-2 and TRBJ1-2, with D possibly being TRBD1 (6 bases). The TCR sequence derives from a man aged 40-55 years in good health and CMV-seropositive. The CDR3 region is CASSLEGGSRGEYGYTF. The CDR3 DNA follows: TGTGCCAGCAGCTTAGAGGGCGGGAGCAGGGGAGAGTATGGCTACACCTTC.